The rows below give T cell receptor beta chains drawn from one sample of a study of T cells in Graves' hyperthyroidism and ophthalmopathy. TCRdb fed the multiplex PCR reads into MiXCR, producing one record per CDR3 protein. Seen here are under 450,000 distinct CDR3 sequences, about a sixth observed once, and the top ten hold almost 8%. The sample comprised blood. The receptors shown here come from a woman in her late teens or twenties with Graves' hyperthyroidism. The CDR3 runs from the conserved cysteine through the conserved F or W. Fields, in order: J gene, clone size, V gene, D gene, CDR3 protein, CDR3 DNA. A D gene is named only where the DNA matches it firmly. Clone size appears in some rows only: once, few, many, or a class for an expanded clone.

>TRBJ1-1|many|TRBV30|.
CAWSVRGGVNTEAFF
TGTGCCTGGAGTGTACGTGGGGGGGTGAACACTGAAGCTTTCTTT
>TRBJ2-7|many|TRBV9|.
CASSVGGSSYEQYF
TGTGCCAGCAGCGTAGGGGGGAGCTCCTACGAGCAGTACTTC
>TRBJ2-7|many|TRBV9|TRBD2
CASSGTSGYEQYF
TGTGCCAGTTCCGGGACTAGCGGTTACGAGCAGTACTTC
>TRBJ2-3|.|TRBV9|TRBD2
CASSVAGGSITDTQYF
TGTGCCAGCAGCGTAGCGGGGGGATCCATCACAGATACGCAGTATTTT
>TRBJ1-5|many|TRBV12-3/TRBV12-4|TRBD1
CASSFAGDRGVSNQPQHF
TGTGCCAGCAGTTTCGCCGGGGACAGGGGGGTTAGCAATCAGCCCCAGCATTTT
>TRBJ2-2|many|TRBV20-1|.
CSARDNGGSNTGELFF
TGCAGTGCTAGGGACAACGGGGGTTCGAACACCGGGGAGCTGTTTTTT
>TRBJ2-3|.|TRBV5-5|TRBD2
CASSIGLAGAADTQYF
TGTGCCAGCAGCATAGGACTAGCGGGGGCCGCAGATACGCAGTATTTT
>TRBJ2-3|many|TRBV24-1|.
CATRGRGGTDTQYF
TGTGCCACCAGGGGCCGTGGGGGCACAGATACGCAGTATTTT
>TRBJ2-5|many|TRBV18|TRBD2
CASSPTTSGETQYF
TGTGCCAGCTCACCTACCACTAGCGGGGAGACCCAGTACTTC
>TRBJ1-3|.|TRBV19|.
CASSIPPQPSGNTIYF
TGTGCCAGTAGTATCCCACCGCAGCCTTCTGGAAACACCATATATTTT
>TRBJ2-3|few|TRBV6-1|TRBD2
CASSQTSGARASQYF
TGTGCCAGCAGCCAGACTAGCGGGGCCCGGGCGTCGCAGTATTTT
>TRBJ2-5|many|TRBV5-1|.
CASSSGHTDVETQYF
TGCGCCAGCAGCTCGGGACACACCGACGTCGAGACCCAGTACTTC
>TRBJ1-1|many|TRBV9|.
CASSLSGTTEAFF
TGTGCCAGCAGCCTTTCCGGGACCACTGAAGCTTTCTTT
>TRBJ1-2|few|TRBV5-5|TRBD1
CASSWDSGYGYTF
TGTGCCAGCAGCTGGGACAGCGGCTATGGCTACACCTTC
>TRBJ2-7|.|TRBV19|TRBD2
CASSILGAGSSYEQYF
TGTGCCAGTAGTATTCTTGGAGCGGGGAGCTCCTACGAGCAGTACTTC
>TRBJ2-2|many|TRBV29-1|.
CSVSGSGELFF
TGCAGCGTTTCAGGTTCCGGGGAGCTGTTTTTT
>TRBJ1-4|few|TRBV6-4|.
CASGTLGGEKLFF
TGTGCCAGCGGCACGTTGGGAGGGGAAAAACTGTTTTTT
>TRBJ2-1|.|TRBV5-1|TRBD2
CASSWGLAGGYNEQFF
TGCGCCAGCAGCTGGGGACTAGCGGGAGGTTACAATGAGCAGTTCTTC
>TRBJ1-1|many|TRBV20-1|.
CSARSEVMNTEAFF
TGCAGTGCTAGGAGTGAGGTAATGAACACTGAAGCTTTCTTT
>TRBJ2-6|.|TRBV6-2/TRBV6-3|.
CASSYPISGANVLTF
TGTGCCAGCAGTTACCCCATTTCGGGGGCCAACGTCCTGACTTTC
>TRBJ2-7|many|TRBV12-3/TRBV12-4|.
CASSFIRLPYEQYF
TGTGCCAGCAGTTTCATCAGGCTACCCTACGAGCAGTACTTC
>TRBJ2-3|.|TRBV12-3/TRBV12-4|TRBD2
CASSSPPGLAGDLDTQYF
TGTGCCAGCAGTTCTCCACCGGGACTAGCGGGAGACTTAGATACGCAGTATTTT
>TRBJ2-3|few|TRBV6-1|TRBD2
CASSPGLAGGSYTQYF
TGTGCCAGCAGTCCGGGACTAGCGGGAGGGTCTTATACGCAGTATTTT
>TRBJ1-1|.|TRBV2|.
CASSSRRGGGGNTEAFF
TGTGCCAGCAGTTCCCGGAGGGGCGGGGGCGGGAACACTGAAGCTTTCTTT
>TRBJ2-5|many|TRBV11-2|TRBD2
CASGGGETQYF
TGTGCCAGCGGGGGGGGGGAGACCCAGTACTTC
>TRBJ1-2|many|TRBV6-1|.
CASTSGGRGYGYTF
TGTGCCAGCACCTCCGGGGGGCGAGGCTATGGCTACACCTTC
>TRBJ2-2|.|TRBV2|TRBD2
CASSGLAGGNTGELFF
TGTGCCAGCAGTGGACTAGCGGGCGGGAACACCGGGGAGCTGTTTTTT
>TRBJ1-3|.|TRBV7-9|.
CASSGKGDRSGNTIYF
TGTGCCAGCAGCGGCAAAGGGGACCGCTCTGGAAACACCATATATTTT
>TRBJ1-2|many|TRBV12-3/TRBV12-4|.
CASSLGGLGYTF
TGTGCCAGCAGCTTGGGGGGACTTGGCTACACCTTC
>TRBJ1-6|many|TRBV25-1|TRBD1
CASSEEPGQGMSPLHF
TGTGCCAGCAGTGAGGAACCGGGACAGGGGATGTCACCCCTCCACTTT
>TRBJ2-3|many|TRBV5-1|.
CASSLAGGGGDTQYF
TGCGCCAGCAGCTTGGCCGGGGGCGGGGGAGATACGCAGTATTTT
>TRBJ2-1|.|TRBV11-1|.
CASKGNKRSSYNEQFF
TGTGCCAGCAAAGGAAACAAGCGGAGCTCCTACAATGAGCAGTTCTTC
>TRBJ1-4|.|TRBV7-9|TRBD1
CASSRDSEKLFF
TGTGCCAGCAGCAGGGACAGTGAAAAACTGTTTTTT
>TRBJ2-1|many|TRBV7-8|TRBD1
CASSSVGDRGRLRNNEQFF
TGTGCCAGCAGCTCAGTAGGGGACAGGGGGCGACTAAGGAACAATGAGCAGTTCTTC
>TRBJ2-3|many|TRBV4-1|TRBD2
CASSSRRETTDTQYF
TGCGCCAGCTCCAGCCGGCGGGAGACCACAGATACGCAGTATTTT
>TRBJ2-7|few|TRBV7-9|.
CASSPLTRGGHEQYF
TGTGCCAGCAGCCCGCTGACCAGAGGAGGCCACGAGCAGTACTTC
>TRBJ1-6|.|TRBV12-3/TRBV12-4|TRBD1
CASSLRGQGRSPLHF
TGTGCCAGCAGTTTAAGGGGACAGGGTCGTTCACCCCTCCACTTT
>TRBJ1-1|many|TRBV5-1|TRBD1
CASSSLARDRGPSTEAFF
TGCGCCAGCAGCTCCCTAGCCCGGGACAGGGGGCCGAGTACTGAAGCTTTCTTT
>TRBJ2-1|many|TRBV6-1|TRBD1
CASSVGTGNRNEQFF
TGTGCCAGCAGTGTGGGGACAGGGAATAGGAATGAGCAGTTCTTC
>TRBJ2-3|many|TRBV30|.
CAWSGVGPSAGADTQYF
TGTGCCTGGAGTGGGGTAGGCCCCTCGGCAGGGGCAGATACGCAGTATTTT
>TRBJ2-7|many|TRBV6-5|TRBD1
CASSSFVRGTYEQYF
TGTGCCAGCAGTTCATTTGTCAGGGGGACCTACGAGCAGTACTTC
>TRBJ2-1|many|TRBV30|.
CAWSVGPNEQFF
TGTGCCTGGAGTGTAGGTCCCAATGAGCAGTTCTTC
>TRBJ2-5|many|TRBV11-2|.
CASSSMGTAQETQYF
TGTGCCAGCAGCTCGATGGGCACAGCACAAGAGACCCAGTACTTC
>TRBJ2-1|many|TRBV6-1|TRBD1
CAQTQTGTGPNEQFF
TGTGCCCAAACCCAAACCGGGACAGGGCCCAATGAGCAGTTCTTC
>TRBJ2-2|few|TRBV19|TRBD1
CASRTGEDTGELFF
TGTGCCAGTAGGACAGGGGAGGATACCGGGGAGCTGTTTTTT
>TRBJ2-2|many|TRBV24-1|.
CATSDRVDDTGELFF
TGTGCCACCAGTGATAGGGTAGATGACACCGGGGAGCTGTTTTTT
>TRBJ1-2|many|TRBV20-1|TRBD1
CSARKGQDFYGYTF
TGCAGTGCTAGAAAGGGACAGGACTTCTATGGCTACACCTTC
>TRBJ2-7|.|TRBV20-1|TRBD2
CSARSPLAGAYEQYF
TGCAGTGCTAGATCCCCCTTGGCGGGAGCCTACGAGCAGTACTTC
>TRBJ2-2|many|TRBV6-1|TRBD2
CASSARTSGGGGELFF
TGTGCCAGCAGCGCACGGACTAGCGGGGGGGGCGGGGAGCTGTTTTTT
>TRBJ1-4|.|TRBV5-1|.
CASSLGHGREKLFF
TGCGCCAGCAGCTTGGGCCATGGAAGGGAAAAACTGTTTTTT